A single sample gave rise to the 10 T cell receptor beta chains below, sequenced in a study of beta chain features in type 1 diabetes. Study conclusions and caveats: Moderate but significant shortening of TCRB CDR3s was recorded in all four CD4+ subsets from Type 1 diabetes patients.

These receptors' antigens are unknown. Expressed TCRB transcripts were sequenced because the entire RNA isolate underwent reverse transcription. Measured with immunoSEQ multiplex PCR; TCRdb has only the in-frame clones, and not every one. Counted here are 500,000 to 800,000 clones, roughly 12% occurring once; the ten biggest clones make up more than 0.095%. Sequenced sample: naive CD4+ T cells from blood. All receptors come from a man under 40 with type 1 diabetes.

The chain joins TRBV29-1 to TRBJ2-5, with 7 nucleotides matching TRBD1. V was pared by 7 bases and J by 2 bases, with 4 bases of the junction left unmatched. The germline V gene has CDR1 SQVTM and CDR2 ANQGSEA. This CDR3 spans 12 amino acids. The CDR3 spells CSAGQIQETQYF. The DNA for the CDR3 is TGCAGCGCGGGACAGATACAAGAGACCCAGTACTTC.

This clone was seen only a few times. Other DNA sequences in this specimen translate into the identical CDR3. The gene calls are TRBV18 and TRBJ1-1; no clear D gene. CDR1 is KGHSH and CDR2 is LQKENI in the germline V gene. This CDR3 contains 13 residues. V lost 3 bases and J lost 1, with 6 bases in between. The CDR3 region has the DNA TGTGCCAGCTCACCGGGAGGGAACACTGAAGCTTTCTTT. This gives the protein CASSPGGNTEAFF.

This chain links TRBV11-2 with TRBJ2-7; D remains unclear. The V gene's germline CDR1 is SGHAT and CDR2 FQNNGV. The CDR3 loop spans 12 amino acids. The V gene lost 6 bases and the J gene lost 1 base, with 7 bases spanning the gap. This chain's CDR3 is CASSRLSYEQYF. CDR3 DNA sequence: TGTGCCAGCAGTAGGCTTTCCTACGAGCAGTACTTC.

This clone occurred a few times. The chain uses TRBV18 and TRBJ2-1; D is perhaps TRBD1 (6 bases). CDR1 is KGHSH, CDR2 LQKENI, per germline. This CDR3 has 17 residues. V lost 3 bases to trimming and J lost 6 bases, with 21 bases between them. The chain's CDR3 is CASSPKVGDIRPNEQFF. Here the CDR3 DNA reads TGTGCCAGCTCACCCAAAGTGGGGGACATTCGGCCCAATGAGCAGTTCTTC. Full variable domain (rest looked up from reference TRBV18 and TRBJ2-1): NAGVMQNPRHLVRRRGQEARLRCSPMKGHSHVYWYRQLPEEGLKFMVYLQKENIIDESGMPKERFSAEFPKEGPSILRIQQVVRGDSAAYFCASSPKVGDIRPNEQFFGPGTRLTVL.

The V gene is TRBV5-1, the J gene TRBJ2-3; 7 bases align to TRBD1. This CDR3 has 18 amino acids. V shed 0 bases and J 3 bases; nucleotides not matched to a gene: 13. The germline V gene has CDR1 SGHRS and CDR2 YFSETQ. The CDR3 sequence is CASSLEGASFLRTDTQYF. In DNA, the CDR3 is TGCGCCAGCAGCTTGGAGGGGGCGAGTTTCCTACGGACAGATACGCAGTATTTT.

This clone was counted only a few times. The rearrangement uses TRBV4-3 and TRBJ2-3; D ambiguous. V lost 0 bases, J lost 6 bases, and 7 bases lay in between. This CDR3 spans 13 amino acids. Germline lookup yields CDR1 LGHNA and CDR2 YSLEER. In DNA form, the CDR3 reads TGCGCCAGCAGCCAAGATTACGGGGATACGCAGTATTTT. This codes for CASSQDYGDTQYF.

This clone was seen only a few times. The chain recombines TRBV28 with TRBJ2-5; tentatively, D is TRBD1 or TRBD2 (5 bases each). This CDR3 is 14 amino acids long. V lost 8 bases to trimming and J lost 4 bases, with 17 bases between them. Per germline, CDR1 MDHEN and CDR2 SYDVKM. The CDR3 coding sequence is TGTGCCAGCCACCCGGGGACGGGTAGAGAGACCCAGTACTTC. It encodes CASHPGTGRETQYF.

This clone has more than one count but fewer than ten. The chain recombines TRBV11-2 with TRBJ2-5; perhaps TRBD2 as D (6 bases). Germline CDR1 and CDR2: SGHAT and FQNNGV. The CDR3 is made up of 14 amino acids. Between the trimmed V and J ends, which lost 5 bases and 4 bases, there was a span of 14 bases. This CDR3 is CASSPRRGRETQYF. The CDR3 nucleotides are TGTGCCAGCAGCCCTAGGCGGGGCCGAGAGACCCAGTACTTC.

The chain carries TRBV6-1 and TRBJ2-1, with 9 bases identical to TRBD1. Germline lookup yields CDR1 MNHNS and CDR2 SASEGT. The V and J ends lost 8 bases and 15 bases, in that order; junction bases with no gene match: 20. The CDR3 is 15 residues long. In nucleotides, the CDR3 is TGTGCCAGCCACCCGACTATCGGAACAGGGGGCGTCGGGTTCTTC. This gives the protein CASHPTIGTGGVGFF.

Note on this clone: Other DNA sequences of this sample code for an identical CDR3. V gene TRBV7-3 combines with J gene TRBJ1-1, with D perhaps matching TRBD1 (5 bases). The CDR3 totals 14 residues. Germline-derived CDR1 and CDR2 are SGHTA and FQGTGA. V was shortened by 2 bases and J by 0 bases, with 7 bases between the two germline ends. CDR3: CASSLQGLNTEAFF. For the CDR3, the DNA is TGTGCCAGCAGCTTACAGGGACTGAACACTGAAGCTTTCTTT.